The 27 T cell receptor beta chains presented below share a single source sample, sequenced in a study of CD8+ T cells in alopecia areata. Extracted RNA was reverse transcribed, and the resulting cDNA served as sequencing template. Profiled with immunoSEQ multiplex PCR; TCRdb holds only in-frame clones, not every one. The sample has 150,000 or so clones, 80% to 90% seen once. This specimen consisted of CD8+ T cells sorted from blood, obtained at week 0. These receptors came from a human donor with alopecia areata.

The chain couples TRBV29-1 to TRBJ2-7; D ambiguous. Trimming cost V 2 bases and J 0 bases, with 14 bases left between them. Germline loops: CDR1 SQVTM, CDR2 ANQGSEA. This CDR3 spans 15 amino acids. Here the CDR3 DNA reads TGCAGCGTTGAAACCAGACGGTTGAACTCCTACGAGCAGTACTTC. This gives the protein CSVETRRLNSYEQYF.

J is TRBJ2-3 and V is TRBV5-4; D is unresolved. The CDR3 is 13 residues long. Between the trimmed V and J ends, which lost 2 bases and 2 bases, there was a span of 6 bases. In germline, CDR1 is SGHNT, CDR2 YYREEE (reference sequence). Written as DNA, the CDR3 is TGTGCCAGCAGCTTTGAAATCACAGATACGCAGTATTTT. Residues: CASSFEITDTQYF.

CDR3 amino acids: CASSLLGGGEQFF. CDR3 DNA sequence: TGTGCCAGCAGCTTATTAGGTGGGGGGGAGCAGTTCTTC. V is TRBV7-6 and J is TRBJ2-1; TRBD2 is a possible D gene (6 bases). This CDR3 has 13 residues. The germline V gene encodes CDR1 SGHVS and CDR2 FNYEAQ. Between the trimmed V and J ends, which lost 2 bases and 10 bases, there was a span of 12 bases.

V gene TRBV19 combines with J gene TRBJ2-1, with D maybe TRBD2 (5 bases). In germline, CDR1 is LNHDA, CDR2 SQIVND (reference sequence). The CDR3 has 15 residues. The V end lost 4 bases, the J end lost 0 bases, and 10 bases lay between the germline ends. In nucleotides, the CDR3 is TGTGCCAGTAGTACCACTAGTATCTCCTACAATGAGCAGTTCTTC. Residues: CASSTTSISYNEQFF.

V and J are TRBV7-3 and TRBJ2-7; no firm D call. The CDR3 spans 13 residues. From germline, CDR1 is SGHTA and CDR2 FQGTGA. The V end lost 4 bases, the J end lost 3 bases, and 10 bases lay between the germline ends. The CDR3 sequence is CASSSRHSYEQYF. The CDR3, as DNA: TGTGCCAGCAGCTCTAGACACAGCTACGAGCAGTACTTC.

The rearrangement links TRBV29-1 to TRBJ2-5; D is undetermined. The length of the CDR3 is 14 residues. CDR1 SQVTM and CDR2 ANQGSEA come from the germline V gene. V lost 3 bases and J 4 bases, leaving 15 bases between the germline ends. CDR3 in amino acids: CSVDRSEWGETQYF. The CDR3 DNA sequence: TGCAGCGTTGATCGCTCAGAATGGGGAGAGACCCAGTACTTC.

The chain is built from TRBV27 and TRBJ1-1, with 12 nucleotides matching TRBD1. With 8 bases clipped from V and 7 bases from J, the junction kept 8 bases outside the gene matches. Germline CDR1 reads MNHEY; CDR2 reads SMNVEV (reference sequence). The CDR3 has 14 residues. The CDR3 sequence: CASSGTGGVIEAFF. The CDR3 nucleotides are TGTGCCAGCTCTGGGACAGGGGGCGTGATTGAAGCTTTCTTT.

The chain couples TRBV7-7 to TRBJ2-2; no reliable D call. Trimming cost V 2 bases and J 4 bases, with 8 bases left between them. CDR1 SSHAT and CDR2 FNYEAQ come from the germline V gene (reference sequence). This CDR3 contains 14 residues. The DNA of the CDR3 is TGTGCCAGCAGCTTAAGAGGTGGCACCGGGGAGCTGTTTTTT. The encoded protein is CASSLRGGTGELFF. The variable domain in full, with the rest retrieved from reference TRBV7-7 and TRBJ2-2, is GAGVSQSPRYKVTKRGQDVTLRCDPISSHATLYWYQQALGQGPEFLTYFNYEAQPDKSGLPSDRFSAERPEGSISTLTIQRTEQRDSAMYRCASSLRGGTGELFFGEGSRLTVL.

The chain employs TRBV7-9 and TRBJ2-5; 7 bases fit TRBD1. Trimming cost V 4 bases and J 5 bases; bases outside gene matches: 4. The CDR3 is 13 amino acids. CDR1 SEHNR and CDR2 FQNEAQ come from the germline V gene (reference sequence). CDR3: CASSSTGDETQYF. In DNA form, the CDR3 reads TGTGCCAGCAGCTCAACAGGGGACGAGACCCAGTACTTC. The whole variable domain, remainder taken from reference TRBV7-9 and TRBJ2-5, is DTGVSQNPRHKITKRGQNVTFRCDPISEHNRLYWYRQTLGQGPEFLTYFQNEAQLEKSRLLSDRFSAERPKGSFSTLEIQRTEQGDSAMYLCASSSTGDETQYFGPGTRLLVL.

The chain employs TRBV28 and TRBJ1-5; a possible D gene is TRBD1 (5 bases). The CDR3 is 16 residues long. V lost 4 bases and J 1 base, leaving 14 bases between the germline ends. CDR1 is MDHEN, CDR2 SYDVKM, per germline. Here the CDR3 DNA reads TGTGCCAGCAGTTCATTTAGGGGTGAGAGCAATCAGCCCCAGCATTTT. Its protein is CASSSFRGESNQPQHF.

This chain joins TRBV7-9 and TRBJ1-5; TRBD1 might be the D (5 bases). The V and J ends lost 3 bases and 7 bases respectively, with 13 bases between them. The CDR3 has 14 residues. The germline CDR1 and CDR2 sequences are SEHNR and FQNEAQ (reference sequence). CDR3 sequence reads: CASSLGTEPQPQHF. CDR3 bases: TGTGCCAGCAGCTTGGGGACGGAGCCCCAGCCCCAGCATTTT.

This chain uses TRBV6-5 with TRBJ1-2; 7 nucleotides align to TRBD1. Per germline, CDR1 MNHEY and CDR2 SVGAGI. The CDR3 spans 11 residues. V lost 2 bases, J lost 13 bases, and 4 bases stayed unmatched. CDR3 sequence (DNA): TGTGCCAGCAGTTACGGGACAGACCGCACCTTC. This codes for CASSYGTDRTF.

A single count supports this clone. The CDR3 region is CASSIIMVNEQFF. As DNA, the CDR3 is TGTGCCAGTAGTATCATCATGGTTAATGAGCAGTTCTTC. V is TRBV19 and J is TRBJ2-1; unclear D gene. The germline V gene has CDR1 LNHDA and CDR2 SQIVND (reference sequence). The ends were cut back, 3 bases at V and 7 bases at J, with 10 bases in the middle. The CDR3 runs to 13 residues.

This rearrangement joins TRBV6-5 to TRBJ2-7; D is perhaps TRBD1 or TRBD2 (5 bases each). Germline CDR1 MNHEY, CDR2 SVGAGI. The V and J ends lost 7 bases and 6 bases respectively, with 16 bases between them. The CDR3 has 13 residues. Here the CDR3 reads CASTHDRGSEQYF. CDR3 in DNA: TGTGCCAGCACTCACGACAGAGGGTCCGAGCAGTACTTC.

The chain joins TRBV28 to TRBJ1-4, with D tentatively TRBD1 (6 bases). V lost 7 bases and J 7 bases, leaving 16 bases between the germline ends. Germline-derived CDR1 and CDR2 are MDHEN and SYDVKM. This CDR3 region has 14 residues. Here the CDR3 DNA reads TGTGCCAGCACTTTCCAGGGGCGGGGTGAAAAACTGTTTTTT. Translating gives CASTFQGRGEKLFF.

The rearrangement joins TRBV6-5 to TRBJ2-7; 9 bases align to TRBD1. Germline CDR1 is MNHEY and CDR2 is SVGAGI. Trimming at V came to 7 bases and at J to 9 bases, leaving 10 bases not matched to a gene. The CDR3 is made up of 13 amino acids. The CDR3 bases are TGTGCCAGCATGACGACAGGGGGAGTAGTGCAGTACTTC. Its translation: CASMTTGGVVQYF.

In its sample, this clone was seen once. As DNA, the CDR3 is TGTGCCAGCTGTTGTGGCTACACCTTC. Translating gives CASCCGYTF. This chain uses TRBV2 with TRBJ1-2; D is unclear. The CDR3 is 9 residues long. Trimming left V 8 bases short and J 7 bases short, with 5 bases between. Per the germline V gene, CDR1 is SNHLY and CDR2 is FYNNEI.

This clone has just one count. V gene TRBV2 combines with J gene TRBJ1-4; no definite D call. Trimming shortened V by 6 bases and J by 8 bases, and 16 bases separated the two germline ends. Germline CDR1 is SNHLY and CDR2 is FYNNEI. This CDR3 has 14 amino acids. The CDR3 reads CASRDLDEGEKLFF. The CDR3 DNA reads as TGTGCCAGCAGAGACCTCGACGAGGGCGAAAAACTGTTTTTT.

This chain connects TRBV5-1 to TRBJ2-7; 11 bases line up with TRBD1. The V segment lost 0 bases and the J segment 9 bases; nucleotides outside the gene matches: 11. Germline V gene lookup returns CDR1 SGHRS and CDR2 YFSETQ. The CDR3 has 16 amino acids. CDR3 amino acids: CASSLAGTGGPTGQYF. DNA for the CDR3: TGCGCCAGCAGCTTGGCTGGGACAGGGGGACCTACGGGGCAGTACTTC.

V gene TRBV6-1 combines with J gene TRBJ2-2; D may match TRBD1 or TRBD2 (5 bases each). The CDR3 runs to 16 residues. Germline-derived CDR1 and CDR2 are MNHNS and SASEGT. Trimming shortened V by 2 bases and J by 2 bases, and 12 bases separated the two germline ends. As DNA, the CDR3 is TGTGCCAGCAGTGAATGGGACGGCAGTAACACCGGGGAGCTGTTTTTT. Its translation is CASSEWDGSNTGELFF.

The chain carries TRBV6-5 and TRBJ2-2; D remains unclear. Per germline, CDR1 MNHEY and CDR2 SVGAGI. CDR3 length equals 15 residues. Trimming cost V 1 base and J 2 bases, with 8 bases left between them. CDR3 amino acids: CASSYLSLNTGELFF. The CDR3 coding sequence is TGTGCCAGCAGTTACTTGTCGCTCAACACCGGGGAGCTGTTTTTT.

Points on this clone: Different DNA sequences within this sample yield the same CDR3. V usage is TRBV29-1 and J usage is TRBJ1-2; weak D call: TRBD1 (6 bases). The CDR3 loop spans 11 amino acids. The germline V gene encodes CDR1 SQVTM and CDR2 ANQGSEA. V was pared by 6 bases and J by 8 bases, with 13 bases between. The CDR3: CSVGTRGGYTF. CDR3 DNA sequence: TGCAGCGTGGGGACAAGAGGGGGCTACACCTTC.

The rearrangement uses TRBV7-9 and TRBJ1-2, with 7 bases matching TRBD1. The junction had 8 bases not matched to a gene; V was cut back by 4 bases and J by 6 bases. Germline CDR1 reads SEHNR; CDR2 reads FQNEAQ (reference sequence). CDR3 length equals 14 residues. CDR3 coding DNA: TGTGCCAGCAGCTCCAAAGACAGGGTGCATGGCTACACCTTC. Amino acids: CASSSKDRVHGYTF.

The gene calls are TRBV7-2 and TRBJ1-1; TRBD1 matches 7 bases. The CDR3 runs to 14 residues. V shed 7 bases and J 5 bases; nucleotides not matched to a gene: 10. The germline gives CDR1 SGHTA, CDR2 FQGNSA. CDR3 nucleotides: TGTGCCAGCAAGGACCTGACAGGGAGGACTGAAGCTTTCTTT. Its translation is CASKDLTGRTEAFF.

This rearrangement joins TRBV27 to TRBJ1-1; TRBD1 might be the D (5 bases). Germline CDR1 MNHEY, CDR2 SMNVEV (reference sequence). V lost 4 bases, J lost 5 bases, and 11 bases lay in between. This CDR3 contains 13 residues. CDR3 sequence reads: CASSSPGLTEAFF. DNA of the CDR3: TGTGCCAGCAGTTCTCCAGGGCTGACTGAAGCTTTCTTT.

The CDR3 spells CASSAGGVAKNIQYF. Written as DNA, the CDR3 is TGTGCCAGCAGCGCCGGAGGCGTAGCCAAAAACATTCAGTACTTC. This chain uses TRBV9 with TRBJ2-4; D perhaps matches TRBD2 (5 bases). The germline gives CDR1 SGDLS, CDR2 YYNGEE. Deletions cut 3 bases from V and 0 bases from J, with 10 bases between. There are 15 residues in the CDR3.

This clone was recorded a few times. V is TRBV7-3 and J is TRBJ2-2; no clear D gene. The CDR3 is 14 residues long. Germline CDR1 SGHTA, CDR2 FQGTGA. Trimming shortened V by 6 bases and J by 5 bases, and 13 bases separated the two germline ends. CDR3 in DNA: TGTGCCAGCAGTCATGACCTTGGAACCGGGGAGCTGTTTTTT. It yields the protein CASSHDLGTGELFF.